This entry lists 8 T cell receptor beta chains sequenced from one sample in a study of persistence of HIV-infected CD4 T cells. Cells were stimulated with overlapping HIV-1 Gag 15-mer peptides. Sorting selected CD4+ T cells upregulating both CD40 ligand and CD69. This was the immunoSEQ version 4 assay in survey mode. Produced via immunoSEQ multiplex PCR; TCRdb's table is partial and in-frame only. The sample lists tens of thousands of clones, roughly 70% seen once, with 1.4% in the top ten. These receptors have no known antigen. This sample comprised CD4+ T cells sorted from PBMCs after roughly 19-hour stimulation, obtained from a patient who received antiretroviral therapy. These receptor sequences come from an adult man with HIV who was CMV-seropositive.

The gene calls are TRBV19 and TRBJ2-2; D possibly corresponds to TRBD2 (6 bases). Per the germline V gene, CDR1 is LNHDA and CDR2 is SQIVND (reference sequence). The V end was cut by 6 bases, the J end by 5 bases, with 13 bases between. This CDR3 contains 14 residues. The CDR3 is CASRGEGRTGELFF. The CDR3, as DNA: TGTGCCAGTAGGGGCGAGGGGAGGACCGGGGAGCTGTTTTTT.

The table lists this clone with a few counts. This chain links TRBV5-1 with TRBJ2-7; 9 bases are shared with TRBD2. There are 14 residues in the CDR3. In germline, CDR1 is SGHRS, CDR2 YFSETQ. Unmatched junction bases numbered 5, after V lost 5 bases and J lost 2 bases. The CDR3 sequence: CASREAGGAYEQYF. The CDR3 nucleotides are TGCGCCAGCAGGGAAGCGGGGGGCGCCTACGAGCAGTACTTC.

The V call is TRBV6-4, the J call TRBJ1-5, with 7 bases that match TRBD1. The CDR3 is made up of 14 amino acids. V trimming: 3 bases; J trimming: 4 bases; junction bases outside the gene matches: 3. Germline values: CDR1 MRHNA, CDR2 SNTAGT. CDR3 in amino acids: CASSEAGGNQPQHF. Written as DNA, the CDR3 is TGTGCCAGCAGTGAGGCAGGGGGTAATCAGCCCCAGCATTTT.

This chain connects TRBV27 to TRBJ1-1; TRBD1 matches 7 bases. Unmatched junction bases numbered 16, after V lost 6 bases and J lost 3 bases. CDR1 and CDR2 from the germline V gene are MNHEY and SMNVEV (reference sequence). The CDR3 totals 17 residues. For the CDR3, the DNA is TGTGCCAGCAGCCGCCACAATCTACAGGGGACCCACACTGAAGCTTTCTTT. Residues: CASSRHNLQGTHTEAFF.

The chain couples TRBV19 to TRBJ2-7, with a tentative D call TRBD2 (5 bases). V shed 6 bases and J shed 1 base, with 13 bases lying between them. The CDR3 contains 14 residues. Germline V gene lookup returns CDR1 LNHDA and CDR2 SQIVND (reference sequence). The CDR3 region is CASRQRAASYEQYF. The CDR3 DNA reads TGTGCCAGTAGGCAGAGGGCCGCGTCCTACGAGCAGTACTTC.

V and J are TRBV30 and TRBJ2-7, with TRBD1 matching 10 bases. CDR1 is GTSNPN and CDR2 is SVGIG in the germline V gene (reference sequence). The junction had 9 bases not matched to a gene; V was cut back by 2 bases and J by 5 bases. The CDR3 runs to 15 residues. The CDR3 DNA reads TGTGCCTGGAGTTTTCCGGGACAGGGGAGCCACGAGCAGTACTTC. This codes for CAWSFPGQGSHEQYF. Drawing the rest from reference TRBV30 and TRBJ2-7, the complete variable domain is SQTIHQWPATLVQPVGSPLSLECTVEGTSNPNLYWYRQAAGRGLQLLFYSVGIGQISSEVPQNLSASRPQDRQFILSSKKLLLSDSGFYLCAWSFPGQGSHEQYFGPGTRLTVT.

The CDR3 region is CASSGIREEGQPQHF. CDR3 in DNA: TGTGCCAGCAGCGGAATTAGGGAGGAGGGACAGCCCCAGCATTTT. The V and J genes are TRBV25-1 and TRBJ1-5; no firm D call. Deletions cut 6 bases from V and 7 bases from J, with 19 bases between. This CDR3 region has 15 residues. Per the germline V gene, CDR1 is MGHDK and CDR2 is SYGVNS.

The chain recombines TRBV19 with TRBJ2-2; D is ambiguous. The CDR3 length is 15 residues. Germline values: CDR1 LNHDA, CDR2 SQIVND (reference sequence). Trimming pared 6 bases from V and 3 bases from J, leaving 14 bases between. CDR3 sequence (DNA): TGTGCCAGTAGGGCGTATGTCTTTGACACCGGGGAGCTGTTTTTT. Amino acid sequence: CASRAYVFDTGELFF.